The present T cell receptor beta chain was sequenced within a study of spatial heterogeneity in lung cancer. Across the whole study: A total of approximately 77 untreated early-stage non-small cell lung cancer patients served as donors.

Each TCR cDNA molecule carried a unique molecular identifier. TCRdb analysed the 5' RACE reads with MiXCR anew, one entry per CDR3 protein. The sample includes 35,000 to 55,000 distinct CDR3 sequences, under 25% of them seen just once. Time point specified: blood at routine non-recurrence follow-up after resection. Germline CDR1 is SGDLS and CDR2 is YYNGEE. V shed 3 bases and J shed 0 bases, with 7 bases lying between them. The CDR3 is 13 residues long. The genes are TRBV9 and TRBJ2-7; a possible D gene is TRBD2 (5 bases). The input for sequencing was PBMCs, taken at follow-up. The clonotype was recovered from a female donor with early-stage non-small cell lung cancer. CDR3 in amino acids: CASSGADSYEQYF. The CDR3 nucleotides read TGTGCCAGCAGCGGAGCGGACTCCTACGAGCAGTACTTC.